Shown below are 7 T cell receptor beta chains from a single sample sequenced in a study of cytomegalovirus exposure and HLA in healthy donors. The PCR had 60 Vbeta and 13 Jbeta primers. Profiling relied on immunoSEQ multiplex PCR, and the TCRdb table lists in-frame clones only, not all of them. The repertoire holds roughly 110,000 clones, with around 73% as singletons. The sequenced sample was PBMCs. These receptors came from a man aged 30 to 45 in good health and CMV-seronegative.

This clone was seen a few times. The chain carries TRBV29-1 and TRBJ1-4, with D hard to call. Trimming left V 4 bases short and J 6 bases short, with 12 bases between. Germline loops: CDR1 SQVTM, CDR2 ANQGSEA. The CDR3 sequence is 13 residues long. The CDR3 sequence is CSVVRGRDEKLFF. The CDR3 DNA sequence: TGCAGCGTTGTTCGGGGTCGGGATGAAAAACTGTTTTTT.

This chain uses TRBV28 with TRBJ2-1, with unresolved D. Trimming cost V 3 bases and J 6 bases, with 9 bases left between them. The CDR3 has 13 amino acids. Germline assignment: CDR1 MDHEN and CDR2 SYDVKM. The CDR3 region is CASSLYRVNEQFF. The CDR3 nucleotides read TGTGCCAGCAGTTTGTACAGAGTCAATGAGCAGTTCTTC. Filled out from reference TRBV28 and TRBJ2-1, the complete variable domain reads DVKVTQSSRYLVKRTGEKVFLECVQDMDHENMFWYRQDPGLGLRLIYFSYDVKMKEKGDIPEGYSVSREKKERFSLILESASTNQTSMYLCASSLYRVNEQFFGPGTRLTVL.

The chain recombines TRBV14 with TRBJ2-1, with a possible D match to TRBD1 (6 bases). This CDR3 region has 15 residues. Trimming removed 3 bases at V and 8 bases at J, with 17 bases between. Germline CDR1 SGHDN, CDR2 FVKESK. CDR3 loop: CASSQVGTGTDEQFF. CDR3 coding DNA: TGTGCCAGCAGCCAGGTGGGCACAGGGACCGATGAGCAGTTCTTC.

On this clone: The same CDR3 is also encoded by other DNA sequences in this sample. The gene calls are TRBV19 and TRBJ2-1, with TRBD2 identical over 8 bases. Unmatched junction bases numbered 6, after V lost 4 bases and J lost 1 base. Germline V lookup: CDR1 LNHDA, CDR2 SQIVND (reference sequence). The CDR3 consists of 16 residues. CDR3 sequence (DNA): TGTGCCAGTAGTACGAGCGGGGGTAATTCCTACAATGAGCAGTTCTTC. Translated, it gives CASSTSGGNSYNEQFF.

This chain joins TRBV6-1 and TRBJ2-7; D perhaps matches TRBD1 (5 bases). CDR1 and CDR2 from the germline V gene are MNHNS and SASEGT. With 6 bases removed from V and 1 base from J, the gap between germline ends came to 13 bases. The CDR3 length is 14 residues. CDR3 protein: CASRVGSGSYEQYF. The CDR3 DNA follows: TGTGCCAGCAGGGTCGGGTCAGGGTCCTACGAGCAGTACTTC.

The V call is TRBV7-7, the J call TRBJ2-1, with D perhaps TRBD2 (6 bases). V was shortened by 5 bases and J by 9 bases, with 23 bases between the two germline ends. The CDR3 is made up of 16 amino acids. The germline V gene encodes CDR1 SSHAT and CDR2 FNYEAQ (reference sequence). Written as DNA, the CDR3 is TGTGCCAGCAGCCCCACCATGGGCGGGGCGACGGGTGAGCAGTTCTTC. Protein: CASSPTMGGATGEQFF.

There are a few counts of this clone. The V and J genes are TRBV6-6 and TRBJ2-7, with 9 bases matching TRBD1. CDR1 MNHNY and CDR2 SVGAGI come from the germline V gene (reference sequence). Unmatched junction bases numbered 9, after V lost 0 bases and J lost 6 bases. The CDR3 sequence is 16 residues long. The CDR3 DNA is TGTGCCAGCAGTTACTCGCCCTCCCGGACAGGGGCCGAGCAGTACTTC. Translation: CASSYSPSRTGAEQYF.